Following are 12 T cell receptor beta chains from one sample sequenced in a study of cytomegalovirus exposure and HLA in healthy donors. PCR amplification relied on 60 Vbeta primers (plus 13 Jbeta primers). TCRdb's copy holds only in-frame clones and misses some; the assay was immunoSEQ multiplex PCR. The sample lists around 94,000 clones; 63% were seen once. Sequenced: PBMCs. These receptors all stem from a human donor in good health.

This clone was observed a few times. This rearrangement joins TRBV6-5 to TRBJ1-1; TRBD1 agrees at 7 bases. With 6 bases clipped from V and 6 bases from J, the junction kept 13 bases outside the gene matches. Germline V gene data show CDR1 as MNHEY and CDR2 as SVGAGI. The CDR3 is 15 amino acids. In DNA, the CDR3 is TGTGCCAGCAGCCTACGATCGACAGGGAAGCCTGAAGCTTTCTTT. Amino acids: CASSLRSTGKPEAFF.

This rearrangement joins TRBV5-1 to TRBJ1-1, with D unclear. V gave up 0 bases and J gave up 1 base, with 10 bases separating them. The CDR3 sequence is 15 residues long. Germline V gene lookup returns CDR1 SGHRS and CDR2 YFSETQ. The CDR3 is CASSLDAKRNTEAFF. In nucleotides, the CDR3 is TGCGCCAGCAGCTTGGACGCGAAGAGGAACACTGAAGCTTTCTTT.

The rearrangement links TRBV19 to TRBJ1-1; TRBD1 agrees at 8 bases. After removal of 2 bases from V and 7 bases from J, the junction contained 3 bases not matched to a gene. Per the germline V gene, CDR1 is LNHDA and CDR2 is SQIVND (reference sequence). This CDR3 contains 13 residues. Written as DNA, the CDR3 is TGTGCCAGTAGTATACAAGGACAGGGTGAAGCTTTCTTT. It specifies CASSIQGQGEAFF.

A remark on this clone: Other DNA sequences in the same sample also yield this CDR3. The gene calls are TRBV27 and TRBJ1-2; D is ambiguous. Trimming cost V 4 bases and J 8 bases, with 11 bases left between them. There are 12 residues in the CDR3. Germline V gene lookup returns CDR1 MNHEY and CDR2 SMNVEV (reference sequence). The chain's CDR3 is CASSSSNYGYTF. CDR3 sequence (DNA): TGTGCCAGCAGTTCCAGTAATTACGGCTACACCTTC.

The chain links TRBV9 to TRBJ1-1, with D perhaps matching TRBD1 (6 bases). V lost 0 bases, J lost 2 bases, and 17 bases lay in between. Germline-derived CDR1 and CDR2 are SGDLS and YYNGEE. The CDR3 runs to 17 residues. The CDR3 is CASSVGGRGTQNTEAFF. As DNA, the CDR3 is TGTGCCAGCAGCGTAGGGGGGAGGGGGACACAAAACACTGAAGCTTTCTTT.

The genes are TRBV5-1 and TRBJ1-1, with D hard to call. V lost 3 bases, J lost 6 bases, and 15 bases lay in between. This CDR3 has 14 residues. Per germline, CDR1 SGHRS and CDR2 YFSETQ. The CDR3: CASSWSGRGSEAFF. The DNA of the CDR3 is TGCGCCAGCAGCTGGAGCGGCCGCGGGTCTGAAGCTTTCTTT. Based on the CDR3 plus reference TRBV5-1 and TRBJ1-1, the full variable domain is KAGVTQTPRYLIKTRGQQVTLSCSPISGHRSVSWYQQTPGQGLQFLFEYFSETQRNKGNFPGRFSGRQFSNSRSEMNVSTLELGDSALYLCASSWSGRGSEAFFGQGTRLTVV.

This clone was detected a few times. The genes are TRBV30 and TRBJ2-7, with D maybe TRBD1 (6 bases). The germline V gene has CDR1 GTSNPN and CDR2 SVGIG (reference sequence). Trimming cost V 4 bases and J 0 bases, with 13 bases left between them. CDR3 size: 14 residues. The DNA for the CDR3 is TGTGCCTGGACCGGGACGGACAGCTCCTACGAGCAGTACTTC. It translates to CAWTGTDSSYEQYF.

This clone was counted a few times. The V call is TRBV19, the J call TRBJ2-4; 9 nucleotides match TRBD1. V was pared by 5 bases and J by 0 bases, with 8 bases of the junction left unmatched. The CDR3 totals 17 residues. Germline CDR1 LNHDA, CDR2 SQIVND (reference sequence). In nucleotides, the CDR3 is TGTGCCAGTAGTTCTGGACAGGGGTTCGTAGCCAAAAACATTCAGTACTTC. Amino acids: CASSSGQGFVAKNIQYF.

This chain connects TRBV6-6 to TRBJ2-1, with TRBD1 as a possible D gene (5 bases). V dropped 10 bases and J dropped 0 bases, with 16 bases sitting between them. The V gene's germline CDR1 is MNHNY and CDR2 SVGAGI (reference sequence). The CDR3 has 15 amino acids. The CDR3 reads CATRSTDLSYNEQFF. The CDR3, as DNA: TGTGCCACCCGATCGACAGACCTCTCCTACAATGAGCAGTTCTTC.

This sequence joins TRBV25-1 and TRBJ1-2; 10 bases are shared with TRBD1. Per germline, CDR1 MGHDK and CDR2 SYGVNS. V dropped 6 bases and J dropped 2; count of bases not matched to a gene: 3. This CDR3 is 14 amino acids long. DNA of the CDR3: TGTGCCAGCAGCCCGGGACAGGGGAACTATGGCTACACCTTC. Translating gives CASSPGQGNYGYTF.

The CDR3 loop reads CAWSVLAGVEEQYF. CDR3 coding DNA: TGTGCCTGGAGTGTCCTAGCGGGAGTGGAAGAGCAGTACTTC. V usage is TRBV30 and J usage is TRBJ2-7; 10 bases agree with TRBD2. This CDR3 region has 14 residues. The V segment lost 0 bases and the J segment 7 bases; nucleotides outside the gene matches: 6. Germline values: CDR1 GTSNPN, CDR2 SVGIG (reference sequence).

The J gene is TRBJ1-5, the V gene TRBV7-2; no clear D gene. The CDR3 runs 15 residues. V lost 5 bases and J 0 bases, leaving 11 bases between the germline ends. The germline V gene has CDR1 SGHTA and CDR2 FQGNSA. The DNA for the CDR3 is TGTGCCAGCAGCGAGGGCAGAAATAGCAATCAGCCCCAGCATTTT. Translation: CASSEGRNSNQPQHF. Drawing the rest from reference TRBV7-2 and TRBJ1-5, the complete variable domain is GAGVSQSPSNKVTEKGKDVELRCDPISGHTALYWYRQSLGQGLEFLIYFQGNSAPDKSGLPSDRFSAERTGGSVSTLTIQRTQQEDSAVYLCASSEGRNSNQPQHFGDGTRLSIL.